This T cell receptor (beta chain) was captured in a study of siplizumab effects on memory and regulatory T cells. TCRdb keeps only in-frame clones here, not all; method: immunoSEQ multiplex PCR. Of about 100,000 clones listed, 92% were seen once; the top ten hold around 0.73%. V dropped 3 bases and J dropped 7 bases, with 4 bases sitting between them. This CDR3 has 11 residues. CDR1 is LNHDA, CDR2 SQIVND, per germline (reference sequence). Sample: Tregs sorted from blood. The clonotype originates from a human donor in good health. The chain couples TRBV19 to TRBJ2-1; D is unresolved. The CDR3 reads CASSIGNEQFF. Written as DNA, the CDR3 is TGTGCCAGTAGTATTGGGAATGAGCAGTTCTTC.